Ten or more counts support the clone carrying this TCR beta chain. The antigen remains unidentified. TCRdb re-analyzed the PCR reads using MiXCR. The repertoire holds approximately 32,000 clones, with 15% as singletons. The sample belongs to a study of metastatic and nonmetastatic thyroid tumors. About the research overall: Malignant thyroid and benign thyroid patients provided blood and tumor or nodule tissue whose repertoires were compared. Overall study results and limits: Significantly higher TCR beta diversity was reportedly seen in malignant thyroid tumors than benign nodules, in blood and tumor.

Germline CDR1 WSHSY, CDR2 SAAADI. V was pared by 5 bases and J by 3 bases, with 10 bases between. The CDR3 runs to 13 residues. None of the patients had undergone any treatment ahead of thyroid surgery. This clonotype was obtained from a male donor with papillary thyroid cancer or a benign thyroid nodule (not recorded which). Some clones in this sample may be carry-over from other donors' samples. Sequenced input: blood. The chain joins TRBV10-2 to TRBJ1-1; D possibly corresponds to TRBD1 (6 bases). The CDR3 coding sequence is TGCGCCAGCAGTAGACAGGTCGACACTGAAGCTTTCTTT. Protein product: CASSRQVDTEAFF.